This T cell receptor beta chain derives from a study of blood T cells in healthy people across ages. Study-level results: Naive T cell percentage showed a strong correlation with TCR beta diversity. The lack of PBMC sorting stopped any conclusive naive versus antigen-experienced comparison.

Together with a sample-barcoded 5' primer, a J-beta primer mix was included in a second PCR lasting about 7 to 11 cycles. Each of the cDNA molecules was tagged by a template-switch adaptor with 12 random nucleotides. TCRdb itself ran the 5' RACE reads through MiXCR, one entry per CDR3 protein. The sample consists of more than 900,000 distinct CDR3 sequences, about 23% of them appearing once. V was clipped by 3 bases and J by 8 bases, with 11 bases between them. CDR3 length: 13 amino acids. About this clonotype: Its specificity is unknown.

The same data also contributed to another study, on T cells of mothers and their children.

The material sequenced was blood. The sequence was obtained from a girl aged 2 to 9 in good health. The chain has TRBV12-3 or TRBV12-4 and TRBJ2-1; D unresolved. The CDR3 DNA reads as TGTGCCAGCAGTTTTAAAGAACGGGATGAGCAGTTCTTC. It specifies CASSFKERDEQFF.